One and the same sample provided the 32 T cell receptor beta chains below, sequenced in a study of blood T cell repertoires in COVID-19. TCRdb's table, derived via immunoSEQ multiplex PCR, lists solely in-frame clones and lacks some. The table shows a few hundred thousand clones, with about 85% occurring only once. Sequencing was performed on peripheral blood. These receptors were collected from a man aged 55 to 69 who had recovered from COVID-19.

This chain connects TRBV18 to TRBJ1-5; a weak D match, TRBD1 (5 bases). The CDR3 is made up of 15 amino acids. The germline CDR1 and CDR2 sequences are KGHSH and LQKENI. Trimming took 3 bases from V and 3 from J, leaving 12 bases between them. CDR3 residues: CASSPVQGDNQPQHF. In DNA, the CDR3 is TGTGCCAGCTCACCGGTGCAGGGCGACAATCAGCCCCAGCATTTT.

This chain uses TRBV5-4 with TRBJ2-7; the match to TRBD2 covers 9 bases. The CDR3 spans 14 residues. The germline gives CDR1 SGHNT, CDR2 YYREEE (reference sequence). Unmatched junction bases numbered 1, after V lost 3 bases and J lost 0 bases. CDR3 region: CASSSGLASYEQYF. For the CDR3, the DNA is TGTGCCAGCAGCTCGGGACTAGCCTCCTACGAGCAGTACTTC.

In nucleotides, the CDR3 is TGTGCCAGCTCACCAGCGGAGGGACCCAAAAACATTCAGTACTTC. It encodes CASSPAEGPKNIQYF. The chain couples TRBV18 to TRBJ2-4, with D perhaps TRBD2 (6 bases). The germline V gene has CDR1 KGHSH and CDR2 LQKENI. CDR3 length equals 15 residues. Trimming shortened V by 2 bases and J by 2 bases, and 10 bases separated the two germline ends.

The chain links TRBV6-6 to TRBJ1-1; 9 nucleotides line up with TRBD1. The CDR3 is made up of 12 amino acids. The trim removed 7 bases at V and 8 bases at J, leaving 5 bases unmatched. The germline V gene encodes CDR1 MNHNY and CDR2 SVGAGI (reference sequence). The CDR3 DNA reads TGTGCCAGCAATCGGGACAGGGCAGAAGCTTTCTTT. Protein sequence: CASNRDRAEAFF.

The gene calls are TRBV6-2 or TRBV6-3 and TRBJ1-6, with 7 positions matching TRBD1. Germline values: CDR1 MNHEY, CDR2 SVGEGT. This CDR3 has 16 residues. V was clipped by 0 bases and J by 6 bases; unmatched bases: 5. CDR3 residues: CASSYSGRGLNSPLHF. The CDR3, as DNA: TGTGCCAGCAGTTACTCAGGAAGGGGGCTTAATTCACCCCTCCACTTT.

The V and J genes are TRBV19 and TRBJ2-1; 13 bases are shared with TRBD2. In germline, CDR1 is LNHDA, CDR2 SQIVND (reference sequence). The CDR3 consists of 14 residues. V gave up 5 bases and J gave up 10 bases; unmatched junction bases: 5. The CDR3 DNA follows: TGTGCCAGTAGTTTCCGGACTAGCGGGGGCGAGCAGTTCTTC. This encodes CASSFRTSGGEQFF.

V and J are TRBV27 and TRBJ1-5; TRBD1 aligns across 9 bases. The V gene's germline CDR1 is MNHEY and CDR2 SMNVEV (reference sequence). The CDR3 loop spans 15 amino acids. Trimming cost V 4 bases and J 6 bases; bases outside gene matches: 7. This CDR3 is CASSSTGGSVQPQHF. The CDR3 DNA reads TGTGCCAGCAGTTCCACAGGGGGCTCGGTTCAGCCCCAGCATTTT.

This sequence joins TRBV7-2 and TRBJ2-3; 7 nucleotides agree with TRBD2. V was clipped by 5 bases and J by 0 bases; unmatched bases: 5. Germline-derived CDR1 and CDR2 are SGHTA and FQGNSA. The length of the CDR3 is 15 residues. The CDR3 reads CASSTERGSTDTQYF. The CDR3 nucleotides are TGTGCCAGCAGCACGGAGCGGGGTAGCACAGATACGCAGTATTTT.

CDR3 amino acids: CASSPDRGYGETQYF. In DNA, the CDR3 is TGTGCCAGCAGCCCGGACAGGGGGTACGGCGAGACCCAGTACTTC. The J gene is TRBJ2-5, the V gene TRBV5-4; the match to TRBD1 covers 10 bases. The CDR3 contains 15 residues. Trimming cost V 4 bases and J 5 bases; bases outside gene matches: 8. CDR1 and CDR2 from the germline V gene are SGHNT and YYREEE (reference sequence). The whole variable domain, remainder taken from reference TRBV5-4 and TRBJ2-5, is ETGVTQSPTHLIKTRGQQVTLRCSSQSGHNTVSWYQQALGQGPQFIFQYYREEENGRGNFPPRFSGLQFPNYSSELNVNALELDDSALYLCASSPDRGYGETQYFGPGTRLLVL.

This clone turned up a few times. The V call is TRBV6-5, the J call TRBJ1-1; D possibly corresponds to TRBD1 (5 bases). With 8 bases removed from V and 1 base from J, the gap between germline ends came to 17 bases. The length of the CDR3 is 15 residues. Germline loops: CDR1 MNHEY, CDR2 SVGAGI. The CDR3 reads CASFLRRGKNTEAFF. CDR3 nucleotide sequence: TGTGCCAGCTTTCTCCGGAGGGGTAAGAACACTGAAGCTTTCTTT.

The chain is built from TRBV11-2 and TRBJ1-1; D gene ambiguous. Germline CDR1 and CDR2: SGHAT and FQNNGV. Trimming removed 2 bases at V and 1 base at J, with 8 bases between. This CDR3 is 14 amino acids long. CDR3: CASSLSTRNTEAFF. The CDR3 DNA reads as TGTGCCAGCAGCTTATCAACCAGGAACACTGAAGCTTTCTTT.

The chain uses TRBV5-1 and TRBJ2-5, with TRBD2 as a possible D gene (6 bases). V was clipped by 8 bases and J by 0 bases, with 11 bases between them. CDR1 and CDR2 from the germline V gene are SGHRS and YFSETQ. The CDR3 is 13 residues long. The CDR3 region has the DNA TGCGCCAGTACGCTAGCGCACCAAGAGACCCAGTACTTC. Translating gives CASTLAHQETQYF.

Details on this clone: This specimen includes other DNA sequences encoding the same CDR3. The chain joins TRBV4-1 to TRBJ2-7, with TRBD2 matching over 7 bases. J was trimmed by 1 base and V by 3 bases; bases with no gene match: 0. Per the germline V gene, CDR1 is MGHRA and CDR2 is YSYEKL. CDR3 length equals 13 residues. The CDR3 sequence: CASSQGGSYEQYF. The DNA for the CDR3 is TGCGCCAGCAGCCAGGGAGGGTCCTACGAGCAGTACTTC.

This chain links TRBV11-2 with TRBJ2-5; the match to TRBD1 covers 11 bases. In germline, CDR1 is SGHAT, CDR2 FQNNGV. The CDR3 is 16 residues long. With 0 bases clipped from V and 5 bases from J, the junction kept 5 bases outside the gene matches. CDR3 in amino acids: CASSLDMGQGDETQYF. The CDR3 nucleotides are TGTGCCAGCAGCTTAGATATGGGACAGGGGGATGAGACCCAGTACTTC.

The chain carries TRBV13 and TRBJ2-1; 9 bases are shared with TRBD2. V shed 6 bases, J shed 6 bases, and the junction held 9 bases outside the gene matches. The germline CDR1 and CDR2 sequences are PRHDT and FYEKMQ (reference sequence). The CDR3 is 15 residues long. CDR3 sequence reads: CASSSTGLASNEQFF. As DNA, the CDR3 is TGTGCCAGCAGTAGCACGGGACTAGCCTCCAATGAGCAGTTCTTC.

The chain has TRBV7-2 and TRBJ1-2; 11 bases agree with TRBD1. Looked up from germline, CDR1 is SGHTA and CDR2 is FQGNSA. There are 15 residues in the CDR3. V was clipped by 3 bases and J by 6 bases; unmatched bases: 6. The CDR3 loop is CASSLGQGVGDGYTF. The CDR3 nucleotides read TGTGCCAGCAGCTTGGGACAGGGGGTTGGTGATGGCTACACCTTC.

V usage is TRBV27 and J usage is TRBJ1-1; D might be TRBD1 (6 bases). V was clipped by 5 bases and J by 4 bases, with 20 bases between them. The CDR3 spans 16 residues. The germline CDR1 and CDR2 sequences are MNHEY and SMNVEV (reference sequence). The CDR3 is CASSPILGAQATEAFF. CDR3 sequence (DNA): TGTGCCAGCAGTCCGATCTTGGGGGCGCAGGCCACTGAAGCTTTCTTT.

This clone turned up a few times. This chain joins TRBV27 and TRBJ2-6; no reliable D call. Between the trimmed V and J ends, which lost 3 bases and 1 base, there was a span of 4 bases. CDR1 MNHEY and CDR2 SMNVEV come from the germline V gene (reference sequence). CDR3 length: 14 residues. The CDR3 loop is CASSLSSGANVLTF. The CDR3 bases are TGTGCCAGCAGTTTGAGTTCTGGGGCCAACGTCCTGACTTTC.

The genes are TRBV7-9 and TRBJ2-7; 7 nucleotides line up with TRBD1. With V trimmed by 2 bases and J by 1 base, 5 bases remained unmatched. CDR1 and CDR2 (germline): SEHNR, FQNEAQ (reference sequence). The CDR3 is made up of 15 amino acids. CDR3 loop: CASSLKPQGSYEQYF. CDR3 DNA: TGTGCCAGCAGCTTAAAACCACAGGGGTCCTACGAGCAGTACTTC.

The chain employs TRBV6-5 and TRBJ2-7, with D possibly TRBD2 on 7 matching bases. Germline assignment: CDR1 MNHEY and CDR2 SVGAGI. The CDR3 extends over 15 amino acids. Trimming removed 5 bases from V and 3 bases from J, with 17 bases in between. The CDR3 reads CASSNVGGGLYEQYF. The CDR3 DNA sequence: TGTGCCAGCAGTAACGTTGGCGGGGGCCTCTACGAGCAGTACTTC.

The rearrangement joins TRBV9 to TRBJ2-3; 8 bases fit TRBD2. CDR3 size: 15 residues. The ends lost 2 bases at V and 2 bases at J; junction bases unmatched: 4. Looked up from germline, CDR1 is SGDLS and CDR2 is YYNGEE. The CDR3 DNA follows: TGTGCCAGCAGCGTCGGGGGGGCCCCCACAGATACGCAGTATTTT. Protein: CASSVGGAPTDTQYF.

The chain links TRBV18 to TRBJ1-3, with a tentative D call TRBD1 (6 bases). The CDR3 sequence is 16 residues long. V gave up 6 bases and J gave up 2 bases, with 17 bases separating them. Germline CDR1 is KGHSH and CDR2 is LQKENI. The CDR3 loop is CASSPGQAGAGNTIYF. In DNA, the CDR3 is TGTGCCAGCTCGCCCGGCCAGGCAGGGGCTGGAAACACCATATATTTT. The entire variable domain, with the rest obtained from reference TRBV18 and TRBJ1-3, is as follows: NAGVMQNPRHLVRRRGQEARLRCSPMKGHSHVYWYRQLPEEGLKFMVYLQKENIIDESGMPKERFSAEFPKEGPSILRIQQVVRGDSAAYFCASSPGQAGAGNTIYFGEGSWLTVV.

The rearrangement uses TRBV18 and TRBJ2-3; the match to TRBD2 covers 10 bases. Trimming at V came to 3 bases and at J to 1 base, leaving 4 bases not matched to a gene. The CDR3 contains 16 residues. Germline V gene data show CDR1 as KGHSH and CDR2 as LQKENI. CDR3 amino acids: CASSPRGTSGTDTQYF. The CDR3 bases are TGTGCCAGCTCACCTCGGGGGACTAGCGGCACAGATACGCAGTATTTT.

This chain links TRBV5-4 with TRBJ1-2; D perhaps matches TRBD1 (6 bases). CDR1 SGHNT and CDR2 YYREEE come from the germline V gene (reference sequence). The CDR3 has 14 amino acids. V was clipped by 5 bases and J by 4 bases, with 15 bases between them. The CDR3 region has the DNA TGTGCCAGCAGGATCAGGGGAGAGAGCTATGGCTACACCTTC. This codes for CASRIRGESYGYTF.

The V call is TRBV11-2, the J call TRBJ2-7, with 7 bases aligning to TRBD2. From germline, CDR1 is SGHAT and CDR2 FQNNGV. This CDR3 is built from 14 residues. V trimming: 6 bases; J trimming: 1 base; junction bases outside the gene matches: 6. CDR3 in DNA: TGTGCCAGCAGTTGGGGACTAACTTCCTACGAGCAGTACTTC. As protein: CASSWGLTSYEQYF.

The rearrangement joins TRBV29-1 to TRBJ2-7; 7 positions match TRBD1. Germline CDR1 SQVTM, CDR2 ANQGSEA. Unmatched junction bases numbered 13, after V lost 6 bases and J lost 5 bases. This CDR3 contains 14 residues. CDR3 DNA: TGCAGCGTCTCCCCCGGGACAGAGCCTAACGAGCAGTACTTC. This sequence encodes CSVSPGTEPNEQYF.

The chain combines TRBV6-5 with TRBJ1-3, with D uncertain. Trimming left V 7 bases short and J 4 bases short, with 11 bases between. This CDR3 spans 13 amino acids. Germline V CDR1 and CDR2: MNHEY, SVGAGI. The CDR3 sequence: CASTRLSGNTIYF. CDR3 bases: TGTGCCAGCACTAGATTATCAGGAAACACCATATATTTT.

The chain uses TRBV27 and TRBJ2-7; the match to TRBD2 covers 13 bases. CDR1 MNHEY and CDR2 SMNVEV come from the germline V gene (reference sequence). CDR3 length: 15 amino acids. The V and J ends lost 6 bases and 2 bases, in that order; junction bases with no gene match: 4. In nucleotides, the CDR3 is TGTGCCAGCAGCGTGGGACTAGCGGGACCCTACGAGCAGTACTTC. It is translated as CASSVGLAGPYEQYF.

V and J are TRBV2 and TRBJ1-2; tentatively, D is TRBD1 (5 bases). In germline, CDR1 is SNHLY, CDR2 FYNNEI. This CDR3 contains 11 residues. Trimming removed 6 bases from V and 7 bases from J, with 9 bases in between. The CDR3 sequence: CASRGLGGYTF. CDR3 sequence (DNA): TGTGCCAGCAGGGGGCTAGGTGGCTACACCTTC.

In DNA form, the CDR3 reads TGCGCCAGCAGCTCCGAGGGAGGTGGAGGCTCCTACGAGCAGTACTTC. It is translated as CASSSEGGGGSYEQYF. This rearrangement joins TRBV5-1 to TRBJ2-7; TRBD2 is a possible D gene (6 bases). CDR1 and CDR2 (germline): SGHRS, YFSETQ. The V gene lost 3 bases and the J gene lost 0 bases, with 16 bases spanning the gap. The CDR3 consists of 16 residues.

The chain joins TRBV18 to TRBJ2-7, with 8 bases fitting TRBD2. The CDR3 loop spans 15 amino acids. CDR1 KGHSH and CDR2 LQKENI come from the germline V gene. V lost 4 bases, J lost 3 bases, and 8 bases stayed unmatched. The CDR3 protein is CASSLGVAGIYEQYF. The CDR3 DNA sequence: TGTGCCAGCTCACTTGGGGTAGCGGGGATCTACGAGCAGTACTTC.

The rearrangement uses TRBV5-1 and TRBJ2-7; TRBD1 aligns across 10 bases. The CDR3 is made up of 14 amino acids. Germline CDR1 is SGHRS and CDR2 is YFSETQ. V was clipped by 2 bases and J by 4 bases; unmatched bases: 3. As DNA, the CDR3 is TGCGCCAGCAGCTTATTGGGACAGGGGTACGAGCAGTACTTC. Its translation: CASSLLGQGYEQYF.